This TCR beta chain comes out of a study of radiation and T cells in renal cell carcinoma. Study at large: Nephrectomy followed 15 Gy stereotactic body radiation by 4 weeks.

Sample time point: baseline pretreatment blood. Treatment meaning: 15 Gy SBRT to primary tumor, nephrectomy 4 weeks later. This clone appeared a few times. J was trimmed by 6 bases and V by 1 base; bases with no gene match: 8. The CDR3 contains 15 residues. Germline CDR1 reads SGHTA; CDR2 reads FQGNSA. Data came from immunoSEQ multiplex PCR; TCRdb stores just in-frame clones and leaves some out. The table lists 150,000 or so clones, less than 90% of them singletons. V is TRBV7-2 and J is TRBJ1-1; 7 positions match TRBD1. This receptor was identified in a woman in her seventies with renal cell carcinoma. Source: blood, taken from a patient whose treatment included radiotherapy and nephrectomy. CDR3 loop: CASSLESAGGSEAFF. The CDR3 coding sequence is TGTGCCAGCAGCTTAGAATCAGCAGGGGGATCTGAAGCTTTCTTT.